The clone carrying this TCR beta chain has more than one count but fewer than ten. TCRdb recomputed calls from the reads with MiXCR, one row per CDR3 protein. This sample carries about 680,000 distinct CDR3 sequences, more than 20% of them seen once, and the ten largest clones take 6.5% to 10%. This sample was included in a study of T cell repertoires in cytomegalovirus infection. The CDR3 consists of 11 residues. Germline V gives CDR1 DFQATT, CDR2 SNEGSKA (reference sequence). V was pared by 6 bases and J by 6 bases, with 9 bases between. This clonotype was obtained from a human donor in good health (CMV status not recorded). Some clones in this sample may be carry-over from other donors' samples. The sample was CD8+ T cells from PBMCs. The gene calls are TRBV20-1 and TRBJ2-1; unclear D gene. The CDR3 DNA sequence: TGCAGTGCAAGCAAAGTCAATGAGCAGTTCTTC. It translates to CSASKVNEQFF.